A selection of T cell receptor beta chains follows, all from one sample in a study of shared clonotypes between healthy human individuals. Sequencing was performed with immunoSEQ multiplex PCR; in TCRdb, only in-frame clones are kept and a portion is missing. Of about 1 million clones in the sample, 78% were seen once. Sequenced input: memory CD4+ T cells from PBMCs. The receptors were sampled from a man between 18 and 35 years old in good health. Some clones in this sample may be carry-over from other donors' samples. The CDR3 runs from the conserved cysteine through the conserved F or W. A D gene is named only where the DNA matches it firmly. Clone size is given for some rows only: seen once, a few or many times, or a class if the clone is expanded.

J,V,D,size,DNA,CDR3
TRBJ1-3,TRBV20-1,NA,many,TGCAGTGCTTTGTCCCGAAACACCATATATTTT,CSALSRNTIYF
TRBJ1-5,TRBV10-3,NA,NA,TGTGCCATCAGTGAGGCAGGCAGGGGTAGCAATCAGCCCCAGCATTTT,CAISEAGRGSNQPQHF
TRBJ1-1,TRBV5-1,NA,once,TGCGCCAGCAGCTTGGTCTCGAACACTGAAGCTTTCTTT,CASSLVSNTEAFF
TRBJ1-1,TRBV2,NA,few,TGTGCCAGCAGTGAAGTTAGTAAAGCTTTCTTT,CASSEVSKAFF
TRBJ2-6,TRBV18,NA,few,TGTGCCAGCTCTCCCACCGACTCGTACTCTGGGGCCAACGTCCTGACTTTC,CASSPTDSYSGANVLTF
TRBJ1-4,TRBV2,NA,NA,TGTGCCAGCAGCGAGGAGACGGAACCCAGGGAAAAACTGTTTTTT,CASSEETEPREKLFF
TRBJ2-6,TRBV7-9,NA,NA,TGTGCCAGCAGCTCCGGAGGGAGAGGGGCCAACGTCCTGACTTTC,CASSSGGRGANVLTF
TRBJ2-7,TRBV28,NA,NA,TGTGCCATCCATACAGGGCGTACTTCCTACGAGCAGTACTTC,CAIHTGRTSYEQYF
TRBJ2-1,TRBV2,NA,few,TGTGCCAGCCGCGCCCTGGGAACTTACAATGAGCAGTTCTTC,CASRALGTYNEQFF
TRBJ2-1,TRBV18,NA,NA,TGTGCCAGCTCACCAAGACAGTACAATGAGCAGTTCTTC,CASSPRQYNEQFF
TRBJ2-6,TRBV9,NA,NA,TGTGCCAGCACCCATGGTGTCAATGGGGCCAACGTCCTGACTTTC,CASTHGVNGANVLTF
TRBJ2-5,TRBV27,TRBD2,NA,TGTGCCAGCATGACCTGGCGGGAGCAGAGACCACAGTACTTC,CASMTWREQRPQYF
TRBJ2-5,TRBV12-2,NA,NA,TGTGCAAGTCGCTTAGGGGTCGATCGTGAGACCCAGTACTTC,CASRLGVDRETQYF
TRBJ2-7,TRBV10-3,TRBD2,NA,TGTGCCATCAGTGAGTCGACTAGCGGGGCCTACGAGCAGTACTTC,CAISESTSGAYEQYF
TRBJ2-3,TRBV27,TRBD1,NA,TGTGCCAGCAGAGACAGGGTCAGCACAGATACGCAGTATTTT,CASRDRVSTDTQYF
TRBJ2-2,TRBV6-5,NA,NA,TGTGCCAGCAGTCGGGAAGCCGGGGAGCTGTTTTTT,CASSREAGELFF
TRBJ2-1,TRBV9,TRBD2,NA,TGTGCCAGCAGCCTTACTAGCGTATCGAGAAATGAGCAGTTCTTC,CASSLTSVSRNEQFF
TRBJ1-5,TRBV21-1,NA,NA,TGTGCCAGCAGCAAAACAGGGGATAGCAATCAGCCCCAGCATTTT,CASSKTGDSNQPQHF
TRBJ2-7,TRBV29-1,NA,NA,TGCAGCGCCGCCGCCAGGCCTAACTACGAGCAGTACTTC,CSAAARPNYEQYF
TRBJ2-7,TRBV7-2,NA,once,TGTGCCAGCACTCGGCGAGGAGGGCCCTACGAGCAGTACTTC,CASTRRGGPYEQYF
TRBJ2-5,TRBV5-1,TRBD2,NA,TGCGCCAGCAGCTTAATGGCGGGGGACCAAGAGACCCAGTACTTC,CASSLMAGDQETQYF
TRBJ1-5,TRBV7-6,NA,few,TGTGCCAGCAGCTTAGGCTCAGATCAGCCCCAGCATTTT,CASSLGSDQPQHF
TRBJ2-1,TRBV10-2,NA,NA,TGCGCCAGCATGGGGGCTAGCAAGTTCAATGAGCAGTTCTTC,CASMGASKFNEQFF
TRBJ2-7,TRBV10-1,NA,NA,TGCGCCGGCAGGCCCACAGGGAGCTCCTACGAGCAGTACTTC,CAGRPTGSSYEQYF
TRBJ2-1,TRBV5-6,NA,once,TGTGCCAGCAGCTTGGGGCGGGGCGGCCCATACAATGAGCAGTTCTTC,CASSLGRGGPYNEQFF
TRBJ2-5,TRBV20-1,TRBD1,NA,TGCAGTGGCAGGGGGCAGGAGACCCAGTACTTC,CSGRGQETQYF
TRBJ2-7,TRBV30,NA,few,TGTGCCTGGAGGAGGGGTTTCTACGAGCAGTACTTC,CAWRRGFYEQYF
TRBJ1-6,TRBV30,NA,many,TGTGCCTGGAGGGCCGGGACGTCGTATAATTCACCCCTCCACTTT,CAWRAGTSYNSPLHF
TRBJ1-2,TRBV7-9,TRBD1,NA,TGTGCCAGCAGCCTGGGACAGGGGGACGGTGGCACCTTC,CASSLGQGDGGTF
TRBJ1-2,TRBV9,NA,NA,TGTGCCAGCAGCGTAGAGGGGGGAGGCGGCTACACCTTC,CASSVEGGGGYTF
TRBJ2-3,TRBV2,TRBD2,few,TGTGCCAGCATCGCGGGAGGGCCCGGCACAGATACGCAGTATTTT,CASIAGGPGTDTQYF
TRBJ1-5,TRBV5-1,TRBD1,few,TGCGCCAGCAGCCCGACAGGGGGGAATCAGCCCCAGCATTTT,CASSPTGGNQPQHF
TRBJ1-2,TRBV10-3,TRBD1,NA,TGTGCCATCAAGGGGGTTTTGACAGGGGATGGCTACACCTTC,CAIKGVLTGDGYTF